These 13 T cell receptor beta chains share one sample of origin, sequenced in a study of blood T cell repertoires in COVID-19. The assay was immunoSEQ multiplex PCR, and TCRdb's table has in-frame clones only and misses some. The data hold approximately 240,000 clones, with 65% to 90% observed a single time. The specimen was peripheral blood. The origin of the receptors is a woman aged 40 to 50 who had recovered from COVID-19.

The chain couples TRBV7-2 to TRBJ2-4, with D possibly being TRBD2 (7 bases). V lost 3 bases and J lost 6, with 12 bases in between. The germline V gene encodes CDR1 SGHTA and CDR2 FQGNSA. The CDR3 contains 14 residues. The chain's CDR3 is CASSFGGQGNIQYF. The CDR3 DNA follows: TGTGCCAGCAGCTTCGGGGGGCAAGGAAACATTCAGTACTTC. Full variable domain (rest looked up from reference TRBV7-2 and TRBJ2-4): GAGVSQSPSNKVTEKGKDVELRCDPISGHTALYWYRQSLGQGLEFLIYFQGNSAPDKSGLPSDRFSAERTGGSVSTLTIQRTQQEDSAVYLCASSFGGQGNIQYFGAGTRLSVL.

The V and J genes are TRBV5-1 and TRBJ1-1; D possibly corresponds to TRBD1 (5 bases). The V end lost 0 bases, the J end lost 0 bases, and 15 bases lay between the germline ends. The CDR3 runs to 17 residues. Per the germline V gene, CDR1 is SGHRS and CDR2 is YFSETQ. The CDR3 loop reads CASSLGGTGGMNTEAFF. CDR3 nucleotides: TGCGCCAGCAGCTTGGGGGGCACCGGCGGGATGAACACTGAAGCTTTCTTT. The full variable domain, its missing parts supplied by reference TRBV5-1 and TRBJ1-1, is KAGVTQTPRYLIKTRGQQVTLSCSPISGHRSVSWYQQTPGQGLQFLFEYFSETQRNKGNFPGRFSGRQFSNSRSEMNVSTLELGDSALYLCASSLGGTGGMNTEAFFGQGTRLTVV.

V usage is TRBV7-2 and J usage is TRBJ1-2, with 8 bases lining up with TRBD1. J lost 6 bases, V lost 2 bases, and 8 bases had no gene match. Germline CDR1 is SGHTA and CDR2 is FQGNSA. The length of the CDR3 is 15 residues. The CDR3 DNA sequence: TGTGCCAGCAGCTTACTTTCGCAGGGGGCTGATGGCTACACCTTC. Protein sequence: CASSLLSQGADGYTF.

The chain couples TRBV3-1 (or the pseudogene TRBV3-2) to TRBJ2-1; tentative D call: TRBD2 (6 bases). V dropped 3 bases and J dropped 12 bases, with 21 bases sitting between them. The CDR3 loop spans 15 amino acids. CDR1 is LGHDT and CDR2 is YNNKEL in the germline V gene (reference sequence). This chain's CDR3 is CASSQGGMPYFGQFF. CDR3 nucleotides: TGTGCCAGCAGCCAGGGCGGGATGCCTTATTTTGGGCAGTTCTTC.

The rearrangement joins TRBV2 to TRBJ1-1; tentative D call: TRBD1 (5 bases). V was clipped by 7 bases and J by 0 bases, with 9 bases between them. Germline CDR1 reads SNHLY; CDR2 reads FYNNEI. The length of the CDR3 is 13 residues. CDR3 in amino acids: CASTAGMNTEAFF. CDR3 nucleotides: TGTGCCAGCACCGCAGGGATGAACACTGAAGCTTTCTTT.

This clone was found a few times. The chain carries TRBV6-1 and TRBJ1-1, with D hard to call. The V end lost 3 bases, the J end lost 3 bases, and 8 bases lay between the germline ends. Germline CDR1 is MNHNS and CDR2 is SASEGT. The CDR3 covers 13 residues. CDR3 DNA sequence: TGTGCCAGCAGTGATTCGGGTTACACTGAAGCTTTCTTT. It yields the protein CASSDSGYTEAFF.

The J gene is TRBJ2-5, the V gene TRBV5-4, with D possibly being TRBD2 (7 bases). The germline gives CDR1 SGHNT, CDR2 YYREEE (reference sequence). The CDR3 consists of 15 residues. Trimming took off 0 bases at V and 1 base at J, with 10 bases between the two ends. The CDR3 region has the DNA TGTGCCAGCAGCTTGGATCGGGGGGCCCAAGAGACCCAGTACTTC. Its protein product is CASSLDRGAQETQYF.

The CDR3 DNA reads TGTGCCAGCAGCGTAGATGGGCAGGGCAATCAGCCCCAGCATTTT. Protein: CASSVDGQGNQPQHF. The genes are TRBV9 and TRBJ1-5; D is unclear. CDR3 length: 15 amino acids. Germline V CDR1 and CDR2: SGDLS, YYNGEE. The V gene lost 0 bases and the J gene lost 2 bases, with 9 bases spanning the gap. Complete variable domain (other parts from reference TRBV9 and TRBJ1-5): DSGVTQTPKHLITATGQRVTLRCSPRSGDLSVYWYQQSLDQGLQFLIQYYNGEERAKGNILERFSAQQFPDLHSELNLSSLELGDSALYFCASSVDGQGNQPQHFGDGTRLSIL.

The chain employs TRBV3-1 (or the pseudogene TRBV3-2) and TRBJ2-2; tentative D call: TRBD1 (5 bases). In germline, CDR1 is LGHDT, CDR2 YNNKEL (reference sequence). Trimming stripped 4 bases from V and 0 bases from J, with 9 bases between. CDR3 length: 15 amino acids. CDR3 residues: CASSRGHSNTGELFF. Written as DNA, the CDR3 is TGTGCCAGCAGCCGCGGACATTCGAACACCGGGGAGCTGTTTTTT.

The chain has TRBV7-2 and TRBJ2-5, with TRBD2 matching over 14 bases. There are 16 residues in the CDR3. The V gene end was trimmed by 4 bases and the J gene end by 4 bases; junction bases not matched to a gene: 5. Germline lookup yields CDR1 SGHTA and CDR2 FQGNSA. CDR3 sequence (DNA): TGTGCCAGCAGCTCCCAGACTAGCGGGGGGGGAGAGACCCAGTACTTC. Amino acid sequence: CASSSQTSGGGETQYF.

The gene calls are TRBV3-1 (or the pseudogene TRBV3-2) and TRBJ2-7; 7 bases are a match to TRBD2. The CDR3 totals 15 residues. Germline V gene sequence: CDR1 LGHDT, CDR2 YNNKEL (reference sequence). The trim removed 5 bases at V and 0 bases at J, leaving 7 bases unmatched. The CDR3 region has the DNA TGTGCCAGCAGCTACTTCTCGGGGGGCTCCTACGAGCAGTACTTC. It specifies CASSYFSGGSYEQYF.

This chain connects TRBV11-2 to TRBJ1-1; D is uncertain. V was trimmed by 5 bases and J by 8 bases, leaving 12 bases between them. Germline loops: CDR1 SGHAT, CDR2 FQNNGV. The length of the CDR3 is 12 residues. CDR3 nucleotide sequence: TGTGCCAGCAGCCTGAACGGGAGAGAAGCTTTCTTT. Its protein product is CASSLNGREAFF.

This clone showed up just once. The CDR3 loop is CASSYIPGQGNSPLHF. The CDR3 DNA reads as TGTGCCAGCAGCTACATACCGGGACAGGGGAATTCACCCCTCCACTTT. The V gene is TRBV5-6, the J gene TRBJ1-6; 10 bases fit TRBD1. The CDR3 is 16 residues long. Trimming removed 3 bases from V and 7 bases from J; junction bases left unmatched: 7. The germline gives CDR1 SGHDT, CDR2 YYEEEE. The whole variable domain, filled in from reference TRBV5-6 and TRBJ1-6, reads DAGVTQSPTHLIKTRGQQVTLRCSPKSGHDTVSWYQQALGQGPQFIFQYYEEEERQRGNFPDRFSGHQFPNYSSELNVNALLLGDSALYLCASSYIPGQGNSPLHFGNGTRLTVT.